These 25 T cell receptor beta chains were all obtained from the same sample, sequenced in a study of OX40 agonist ivuxolimab in advanced cancers. Clones were sequenced by immunoSEQ multiplex PCR, and TCRdb holds only the in-frame ones, with some missing. The table records around 36,000 clones, 65% to 85% of them present only once. The material was CD4+ or CD8+ T cells sorted from blood, obtained in a trial of the OX40 agonist ivuxolimab. Receptor source: an adult with an advanced solid tumor such as melanoma, head and neck, liver or kidney cancer.

The chain has TRBV6-5 and TRBJ2-6, with D possibly matching TRBD1 (6 bases). Trimming took 4 bases from V and 4 from J, leaving 11 bases between them. CDR1 is MNHEY and CDR2 is SVGAGI in the germline V gene. The CDR3 extends over 15 amino acids. In nucleotides, the CDR3 is TGTGCCAGCAGTTCAACAGGGCCCGGGGCCAACGTCCTGACTTTC. It yields the protein CASSSTGPGANVLTF.

The chain uses TRBV6-5 and TRBJ2-2; D possibly matches TRBD1 or TRBD2 (6 bases each). This CDR3 comprises 13 residues. Trimming stripped 2 bases from V and 7 bases from J, with 8 bases between. CDR1 and CDR2 (germline): MNHEY, SVGAGI. CDR3 DNA: TGTGCCAGCAGTTACGGAGGGGGCGGGGAGCTGTTTTTT. Encoded protein: CASSYGGGGELFF.

This clone has just one count. J is TRBJ2-1 and V is TRBV4-1; 10 bases match TRBD2. The CDR3 totals 16 residues. Germline V gives CDR1 MGHRA, CDR2 YSYEKL. J was trimmed by 8 bases and V by 3 bases; bases with no gene match: 10. The CDR3 loop is CASSQASGSFLDEQFF. Here the CDR3 DNA reads TGCGCCAGCAGCCAGGCTAGCGGGAGTTTCCTTGATGAGCAGTTCTTC.

This clone is medium-sized. At the DNA level, this CDR3 is encoded by other sequences in the same sample as well. The gene calls are TRBV9 and TRBJ2-3; D remains unclear. CDR1 is SGDLS, CDR2 YYNGEE, per germline. V dropped 4 bases and J dropped 0 bases, with 12 bases sitting between them. CDR3 size: 15 residues. The CDR3 region is CASSSWTASTDTQYF. The CDR3 region has the DNA TGTGCCAGCAGCTCCTGGACCGCTAGCACAGATACGCAGTATTTT.

V gene TRBV6-1 combines with J gene TRBJ2-7; D is possibly TRBD1 (6 bases). CDR1 is MNHNS and CDR2 is SASEGT in the germline V gene. Trimming took off 5 bases at V and 1 base at J, with 9 bases between the two ends. CDR3 length: 13 amino acids. The CDR3 DNA sequence: TGTGCCAGCAGTTTTGGACAGTCCTACGAGCAGTACTTC. It is translated as CASSFGQSYEQYF.

This chain connects TRBV27 to TRBJ1-1; D is perhaps TRBD1 (6 bases). V lost 5 bases, J lost 1 base, and 14 bases lay in between. The CDR3 is made up of 15 amino acids. Germline assignment: CDR1 MNHEY and CDR2 SMNVEV (reference sequence). This CDR3 reads CASSVEGTPNTEAFF. The CDR3 DNA reads as TGTGCCAGCAGTGTAGAGGGGACACCGAACACTGAAGCTTTCTTT.

This clone was detected a few times. The chain is built from TRBV9 and TRBJ2-1; 10 bases are shared with TRBD1. CDR1 is SGDLS and CDR2 is YYNGEE in the germline V gene. The junction had 7 bases not matched to a gene; V was cut back by 4 bases and J by 9 bases. The CDR3 totals 14 residues. CDR3 residues: CASSSQGQGSEQFF. As DNA, the CDR3 is TGTGCCAGCAGCTCCCAGGGACAGGGGAGTGAGCAGTTCTTC.

This chain joins TRBV19 and TRBJ2-7, with TRBD1 identical over 7 bases. The CDR3 contains 14 residues. Germline V gives CDR1 LNHDA, CDR2 SQIVND (reference sequence). Germline trimming cut 5 bases from V and 2 bases from J; bases unmatched to any gene: 6. DNA for the CDR3: TGTGCCAGTAGTCCGGGACAGAAAGCCTACGAGCAGTACTTC. Its protein is CASSPGQKAYEQYF.

The chain is built from TRBV29-1 and TRBJ2-1, with D possibly matching TRBD2 (6 bases). Trimming removed 5 bases at V and 2 bases at J, with 16 bases between. The germline gives CDR1 SQVTM, CDR2 ANQGSEA. The CDR3 totals 15 residues. The CDR3 is CSVPRLVDAYNEQFF. The DNA for the CDR3 is TGCAGCGTTCCCCGACTAGTTGACGCCTACAATGAGCAGTTCTTC.

The chain has TRBV5-5 and TRBJ1-5; TRBD1 aligns across 7 bases. Trimming took 4 bases from V and 0 from J; bases not matched to a gene: 7. This CDR3 spans 16 amino acids. In germline, CDR1 is SGHKS, CDR2 YYEKEE (reference sequence). CDR3 bases: TGTGCCAGCAGCGGGGGCGACAGGGTTAGCAATCAGCCCCAGCATTTT. Protein product: CASSGGDRVSNQPQHF.

CDR3 loop: CASSQSGNTGYTF. The CDR3 DNA reads as TGTGCCAGCAGCCAAAGTGGCAATACTGGCTACACCTTC. The chain carries TRBV4-2 and TRBJ1-2; D unresolved. Trimming removed 2 bases from V and 7 bases from J, with 11 bases in between. The CDR3 runs 13 residues. Germline V CDR1 and CDR2: LGHNA, YNFKEQ.

The CDR3 reads CASSPVQGAIEQYF. CDR3 bases: TGTGCCAGCAGCCCCGTACAGGGGGCAATCGAGCAGTACTTC. The chain recombines TRBV14 with TRBJ2-7; TRBD1 matches 9 bases. The germline gives CDR1 SGHDN, CDR2 FVKESK. Germline trimming cut 4 bases from V and 6 bases from J; bases unmatched to any gene: 7. There are 14 residues in the CDR3.

This rearrangement joins TRBV4-1 to TRBJ1-4; D gene uncertain. The CDR3 loop spans 16 amino acids. Deletions cut 0 bases from V and 2 bases from J, with 10 bases between. Germline CDR1 is MGHRA and CDR2 is YSYEKL. The CDR3 DNA follows: TGCGCCAGCAGCCAAGATTCGGCTGTCACTAATGAAAAACTGTTTTTT. It codes for CASSQDSAVTNEKLFF.

The gene calls are TRBV11-2 and TRBJ2-7; D gene uncertain. The CDR3 consists of 12 residues. Germline V gives CDR1 SGHAT, CDR2 FQNNGV. The germline V and J ends were trimmed by 6 bases and 6 bases, with 12 bases remaining between them. The CDR3 reads CASRLLASEQYF. CDR3 bases: TGTGCCAGCAGACTACTTGCGAGCGAGCAGTACTTC.

This sequence joins TRBV6-4 and TRBJ2-1; D perhaps matches TRBD2 (5 bases). V was shortened by 4 bases and J by 6 bases, with 10 bases between the two germline ends. CDR3 length: 13 amino acids. Germline CDR1 MRHNA, CDR2 SNTAGT. CDR3 in DNA: TGTGCCAGCAGTGCTGGTAGCGCCAATGAGCAGTTCTTC. Encoded protein: CASSAGSANEQFF.

This chain uses TRBV19 with TRBJ2-7, with D perhaps matching TRBD1 or TRBD2 (5 bases each). The CDR3 covers 14 residues. V was trimmed by 2 bases and J by 6 bases, leaving 14 bases between them. Germline assignment: CDR1 LNHDA and CDR2 SQIVND (reference sequence). The CDR3 bases are TGTGCCAGTAGTATATTTGGGGAGACAGCCGAGCAGTACTTC. This gives the protein CASSIFGETAEQYF.

In this sample, this clone turned up a few times. Additional DNA sequences in this sample encode the identical CDR3. The chain's CDR3 is CASSLSSYNEQFF. The CDR3 DNA sequence: TGTGCCAGCAGTTTATCCTCCTACAATGAGCAGTTCTTC. This sequence joins TRBV27 and TRBJ2-1; D ambiguous. CDR1 and CDR2 from the germline V gene are MNHEY and SMNVEV (reference sequence). The length of the CDR3 is 13 residues. V lost 0 bases and J lost 0, with 0 bases in between.

The genes are TRBV7-9 and TRBJ2-2, with D perhaps TRBD2 (5 bases). The CDR3 is made up of 14 amino acids. V shed 2 bases and J shed 6 bases, with 10 bases lying between them. Per germline, CDR1 SEHNR and CDR2 FQNEAQ (reference sequence). This chain's CDR3 is CASSLSSYPGELFF. Here the CDR3 DNA reads TGTGCCAGCAGCTTATCTAGCTATCCCGGGGAGCTGTTTTTT. The entire variable domain, with the rest obtained from reference TRBV7-9 and TRBJ2-2, is as follows: DTGVSQNPRHKITKRGQNVTFRCDPISEHNRLYWYRQTLGQGPEFLTYFQNEAQLEKSRLLSDRFSAERPKGSFSTLEIQRTEQGDSAMYLCASSLSSYPGELFFGEGSRLTVL.

This chain uses TRBV19 with TRBJ2-1, with 15 bases fitting TRBD2. Trimming took 8 bases from V and 12 from J; bases not matched to a gene: 8. The CDR3 is made up of 14 amino acids. CDR1 is LNHDA, CDR2 SQIVND, per germline (reference sequence). The CDR3, as DNA: TGTGCCAGTCGGACTAGCGGGGGGGCTGAGGGGCAGTTCTTC. Translation: CASRTSGGAEGQFF.

A remark on this clone: This may stem from a read error, because a much larger clone lies one nucleotide away. Within the sample, other DNA sequences also encode this same CDR3. The rearrangement joins TRBV27 to TRBJ2-1, with unresolved D. Germline CDR1 MNHEY, CDR2 SMNVEV (reference sequence). Trimming left V 2 bases short and J 0 bases short, with 2 bases between. The CDR3 totals 13 residues. CDR3 in amino acids: CASSLSSYNEQFF. CDR3 nucleotide sequence: TGTGCCAGCAGTTTAAGCTCCTACAATGAGCAGTTCTTC.

The rearrangement joins TRBV14 to TRBJ2-2; perhaps TRBD2 as D (6 bases). The CDR3 has 17 amino acids. In germline, CDR1 is SGHDN, CDR2 FVKESK. Trimming shortened V by 0 bases and J by 2 bases, and 13 bases separated the two germline ends. The CDR3 reads CASSQESGTLNTGELFF. CDR3 in DNA: TGTGCCAGCAGCCAAGAATCAGGGACTCTCAACACCGGGGAGCTGTTTTTT.

This chain links TRBV6-6 with TRBJ2-1; 7 bases match TRBD2. The CDR3 sequence is 15 residues long. CDR1 MNHNY and CDR2 SVGAGI come from the germline V gene (reference sequence). Trimming took 4 bases from V and 4 from J; bases not matched to a gene: 7. The chain's CDR3 is CASSSLGGTYNEQFF. In nucleotides, the CDR3 is TGTGCCAGCAGTTCTCTGGGGGGGACTTACAATGAGCAGTTCTTC.

The rearrangement links TRBV7-8 to TRBJ2-1; weak D call: TRBD2 (6 bases). This CDR3 region has 21 residues. Germline V lookup: CDR1 SGHVS, CDR2 FQNEAQ. V gave up 1 base and J gave up 2 bases, with 27 bases separating them. This CDR3 is CASSLEIIGGSWERPYNEQFF. CDR3 coding DNA: TGTGCCAGCAGCTTAGAAATTATAGGAGGGTCCTGGGAGAGACCCTACAATGAGCAGTTCTTC.

Of note for this clone: Other DNA sequences within the sample encode an identical CDR3. V usage is TRBV29-1 and J usage is TRBJ1-2; D remains unclear. V lost 3 bases, J lost 0 bases, and 8 bases lay in between. The CDR3 is 13 amino acids. The germline gives CDR1 SQVTM, CDR2 ANQGSEA. The CDR3 sequence is CSVEDGANYGYTF. CDR3 nucleotides: TGCAGCGTTGAGGACGGAGCTAACTATGGCTACACCTTC.

V is TRBV5-8 and J is TRBJ2-3; D unclear. Germline CDR1 SGHTS, CDR2 YDEGEE. V lost 6 bases and J lost 5, with 10 bases in between. This CDR3 has 12 amino acids. The CDR3 nucleotides are TGTGCCAGCACGAGAGACCAAGATACGCAGTATTTT. This translates into CASTRDQDTQYF.